Presented here are 16 T cell receptor beta chains from one specimen sequenced in a study of PD-L1 blockade in urothelial cancer. Clones were read by immunoSEQ multiplex PCR, and TCRdb kept only the in-frame ones, dropping some. The table shows 13,000 to 15,000 clones, with roughly 90% occurring only once. Sample: PBMCs, taken around atezolizumab (anti-PD-L1) treatment. The source is a man aged 65 to 79 with urothelial cancer.

The CDR3 spells CSVTHGSRTDTQYF. The DNA of the CDR3 is TGCAGCGTCACCCACGGGAGTCGCACAGATACGCAGTATTTT. V is TRBV29-1 and J is TRBJ2-3; tentatively, D is TRBD2 (6 bases). Germline CDR1 is SQVTM and CDR2 is ANQGSEA. Trimming shortened V by 6 bases and J by 1 base, and 14 bases separated the two germline ends. The CDR3 length is 14 residues.

CDR3 DNA sequence: TGTGCCAGCAGTTCCCCGGGATCCCACGAGCAGTACTTC. Protein product: CASSSPGSHEQYF. The V and J genes are TRBV28 and TRBJ2-7; tentative D call: TRBD2 (5 bases). Germline CDR1 reads MDHEN; CDR2 reads SYDVKM. The CDR3 consists of 13 residues. The V and J ends lost 4 bases and 5 bases respectively, with 12 bases between them.

V and J are TRBV19 and TRBJ1-3; no firm D call. V shed 3 bases and J shed 0 bases, with 15 bases lying between them. Germline CDR1 reads LNHDA; CDR2 reads SQIVND (reference sequence). This CDR3 is built from 17 residues. CDR3 in DNA: TGTGCCAGTAGTATCAGGCCCCTAACAAACTCTGGAAACACCATATATTTT. Translating it yields CASSIRPLTNSGNTIYF.

The gene calls are TRBV28 and TRBJ1-1; TRBD1 matches at 8 bases. V was pared by 7 bases and J by 7 bases, with 14 bases of the junction left unmatched. The CDR3 sequence is 15 residues long. Looked up from germline, CDR1 is MDHEN and CDR2 is SYDVKM. CDR3 bases: TGTGCCAGCACCGATGCCAGGGGGCGAGAAGTTGAAGCTTTCTTT. Its protein is CASTDARGREVEAFF.

This clone was found once. J is TRBJ2-1 and V is TRBV5-6, with D unresolved. Germline loops: CDR1 SGHDT, CDR2 YYEEEE. The CDR3 consists of 11 residues. V lost 0 bases to trimming and J lost 10 bases, with 5 bases between them. Written as DNA, the CDR3 is TGTGCCAGCAGCTTGGCTCCGGAGCAGTTCTTC. It encodes CASSLAPEQFF.

The chain combines TRBV30 with TRBJ1-6, with TRBD1 matching over 11 bases. Per the germline V gene, CDR1 is GTSNPN and CDR2 is SVGIG (reference sequence). The CDR3 contains 13 residues. The V segment lost 4 bases and the J segment 13 bases; nucleotides outside the gene matches: 6. The CDR3 sequence: CAWTGQGAWPLHF. The CDR3 bases are TGTGCCTGGACCGGACAGGGGGCTTGGCCCCTCCACTTT. The whole variable domain, filled in from reference TRBV30 and TRBJ1-6, reads SQTIHQWPATLVQPVGSPLSLECTVEGTSNPNLYWYRQAAGRGLQLLFYSVGIGQISSEVPQNLSASRPQDRQFILSSKKLLLSDSGFYLCAWTGQGAWPLHFGNGTRLTVT.

The chain uses TRBV7-6 and TRBJ1-6, with a possible D match to TRBD1 (5 bases). There are 14 residues in the CDR3. Germline CDR1 and CDR2: SGHVS and FNYEAQ. Deletions cut 5 bases from V and 7 bases from J, with 12 bases between. This CDR3 reads CASSPQGGNSPLHF. CDR3 in DNA: TGTGCCAGCAGCCCTCAGGGTGGAAATTCACCCCTCCACTTT. The entire variable domain, with the rest obtained from reference TRBV7-6 and TRBJ1-6, is as follows: GAGVSQSPRYKVTKRGQDVALRCDPISGHVSLYWYRQALGQGPEFLTYFNYEAQQDKSGLPNDRFSAERPEGSISTLTIQRTEQRDSAMYRCASSPQGGNSPLHFGNGTRLTVT.

The genes are TRBV5-1 and TRBJ2-1, with D uncertain. This CDR3 is 19 amino acids long. Deletions cut 0 bases from V and 4 bases from J, with 23 bases between. Germline V gene data show CDR1 as SGHRS and CDR2 as YFSETQ. This CDR3 is CASSLGVLGPRVSYNEQFF. The DNA of the CDR3 is TGCGCCAGCAGCTTGGGGGTCTTGGGTCCTAGAGTCTCATACAATGAGCAGTTCTTC.

The J gene is TRBJ1-2, the V gene TRBV29-1; 8 bases align to TRBD1. Trimming took 7 bases from V and 5 from J; bases not matched to a gene: 9. The CDR3 has 13 residues. Germline-derived CDR1 and CDR2 are SQVTM and ANQGSEA. DNA for the CDR3: TGCAGCGGCGGACAGGGCCCTCAATATGGCTACACCTTC. Its translation: CSGGQGPQYGYTF. The full variable domain, completed using reference TRBV29-1 and TRBJ1-2, is SAVISQKPSRDICQRGTSLTIQCQVDSQVTMMFWYRQQPGQSLTLIATANQGSEATYESGFVIDKFPISRPNLTFSTLTVSNMSPEDSSIYLCSGGQGPQYGYTFGSGTRLTVV.

The V and J genes are TRBV27 and TRBJ1-5, with 8 nucleotides matching TRBD1. J lost 0 bases, V lost 8 bases, and 12 bases had no gene match. The length of the CDR3 is 17 residues. Germline V gives CDR1 MNHEY, CDR2 SMNVEV (reference sequence). The CDR3 sequence: CASLGTGQAYSNQPQHF. CDR3 DNA sequence: TGTGCCAGCCTCGGGACAGGTCAAGCGTATAGCAATCAGCCCCAGCATTTT.

The chain employs TRBV7-9 and TRBJ2-5; no firm D call. Trimming pared 6 bases from V and 2 bases from J, leaving 7 bases between. Germline V gene data show CDR1 as SEHNR and CDR2 as FQNEAQ (reference sequence). The CDR3 extends over 12 amino acids. The CDR3 loop is CASREEQETQYF. The CDR3 DNA sequence: TGTGCCAGCAGAGAAGAGCAAGAGACCCAGTACTTC. The full variable domain, its missing parts supplied by reference TRBV7-9 and TRBJ2-5, is DTGVSQNPRHKITKRGQNVTFRCDPISEHNRLYWYRQTLGQGPEFLTYFQNEAQLEKSRLLSDRFSAERPKGSFSTLEIQRTEQGDSAMYLCASREEQETQYFGPGTRLLVL.

The chain joins TRBV10-1 to TRBJ2-1; 8 bases fit TRBD2. Germline-derived CDR1 and CDR2 are WNHNN and SYGVQD (reference sequence). Germline trimming cut 2 bases from V and 8 bases from J; bases unmatched to any gene: 8. The CDR3 consists of 15 residues. CDR3 sequence reads: CASSELRGVGYEQFF. CDR3 DNA sequence: TGCGCCAGCAGTGAGCTGCGGGGGGTGGGGTATGAGCAGTTCTTC.

This chain joins TRBV5-4 and TRBJ2-3; D call uncertain. The germline V gene has CDR1 SGHNT and CDR2 YYREEE (reference sequence). The CDR3 spans 12 residues. V lost 4 bases to trimming and J lost 0 bases, with 3 bases between them. The DNA for the CDR3 is TGTGCCAGCAGCCTTAGCACAGATACGCAGTATTTT. Amino acid sequence: CASSLSTDTQYF. Looking up the rest from reference TRBV5-4 and TRBJ2-3 gives the full variable domain: ETGVTQSPTHLIKTRGQQVTLRCSSQSGHNTVSWYQQALGQGPQFIFQYYREEENGRGNFPPRFSGLQFPNYSSELNVNALELDDSALYLCASSLSTDTQYFGPGTRLTVL.

V gene TRBV5-1 combines with J gene TRBJ2-5; 11 bases match TRBD2. Germline V gene lookup returns CDR1 SGHRS and CDR2 YFSETQ. Trimming removed 0 bases from V and 0 bases from J; junction bases left unmatched: 10. The CDR3 length is 19 residues. The CDR3 DNA follows: TGCGCCAGCAGCTTGGTGTCAACTAGCGGGGGTGAATACCAAGAGACCCAGTACTTC. Protein: CASSLVSTSGGEYQETQYF.

This chain uses TRBV18 with TRBJ2-7; D unresolved. Germline loops: CDR1 KGHSH, CDR2 LQKENI. The V and J ends lost 3 bases and 2 bases respectively, with 14 bases between them. This CDR3 has 15 residues. CDR3 in amino acids: CASSPVMGTAYEQYF. The CDR3 coding sequence is TGTGCCAGCTCACCCGTGATGGGTACAGCCTACGAGCAGTACTTC. The whole variable domain, remainder taken from reference TRBV18 and TRBJ2-7, is NAGVMQNPRHLVRRRGQEARLRCSPMKGHSHVYWYRQLPEEGLKFMVYLQKENIIDESGMPKERFSAEFPKEGPSILRIQQVVRGDSAAYFCASSPVMGTAYEQYFGPGTRLTVT.

V and J are TRBV7-9 and TRBJ2-1, with D possibly being TRBD2 (7 bases). CDR3 length: 15 amino acids. The V gene's germline CDR1 is SEHNR and CDR2 FQNEAQ (reference sequence). The V end was cut by 6 bases, the J end by 5 bases, with 17 bases between. Here the CDR3 reads CASRLRAGQDNEQFF. DNA of the CDR3: TGTGCCAGCAGACTCCGAGCGGGACAAGACAATGAGCAGTTCTTC.